The rows below give T cell receptor beta chains drawn from one sample of a study of PD-L1 blockade in urothelial cancer. Clones were sequenced by immunoSEQ multiplex PCR, and TCRdb holds only the in-frame ones, with some missing. This table holds roughly 100,000 clones, over 65% found once. Material: PBMCs, obtained around atezolizumab (anti-PD-L1) treatment. These receptors originate from a man aged 70-80 years with urothelial cancer. Both conserved end residues are part of each CDR3. Each record gives: D gene, CDR3 length, V gene, J gene, clone size, CDR3 protein, CDR3 DNA. The D gene is left open where the match is weak. Size is stated for part of the rows, as once, few or many counts, or as a class when the clone is expanded.

>TRBD2|15|TRBV4-3|TRBJ2-7|-
CASSQSTSGLYEQYF
TGCGCCAGCAGCCAGTCGACTAGCGGACTCTACGAGCAGTACTTC
>-|13|TRBV6-5|TRBJ1-2|many
CASRNDRNYGYTF
TGTGCCAGCAGAAATGACAGAAACTATGGCTACACCTTC
>-|13|TRBV30|TRBJ2-7|-
CALVGGVTYEQYF
TGTGCTCTGGTGGGGGGAGTTACCTACGAGCAGTACTTC
>TRBD2|15|TRBV4-2|TRBJ2-7|few
CASSQDGRGSYEQYF
TGTGCCAGCAGCCAAGATGGGCGGGGGTCCTACGAGCAGTACTTC
>-|13|TRBV7-3|TRBJ2-1|-
CASSSSGNNEQFF
TGTGCCAGCAGCTCCTCAGGTAACAATGAGCAGTTCTTC
>-|13|TRBV7-2|TRBJ1-1|-
CASSARQSTEAFF
TGTGCCAGCAGCGCAAGACAGAGCACTGAAGCTTTCTTT
>TRBD1|13|TRBV29-1|TRBJ1-2|-
CSAAGTGVGGYTF
TGCAGCGCAGCGGGGACAGGGGTAGGCGGCTACACCTTC
>TRBD2|15|TRBV5-6|TRBJ2-1|-
CASSSGTSGRNEQFF
TGTGCCAGCAGCTCGGGGACTAGCGGGAGGAATGAGCAGTTCTTC
>-|14|TRBV10-3|TRBJ2-3|-
CAISETGQTDTQYF
TGTGCCATCAGTGAGACCGGACAGACAGATACGCAGTATTTT
>TRBD2|16|TRBV6-5|TRBJ2-3|-
CASSYKPSGGTDTQYF
TGTGCCAGCAGTTACAAACCTAGCGGGGGCACAGATACGCAGTATTTT
>-|10|TRBV12-5|TRBJ1-1|few
CAVVGTEAFF
TGTGCCGTTGTCGGCACTGAAGCTTTCTTT
>TRBD1|13|TRBV27|TRBJ1-2|once
CASSLSGQGGYTF
TGTGCCAGCAGTTTATCGGGACAGGGGGGCTACACCTTC
>TRBD2|15|TRBV6-6|TRBJ2-1|-
CASSYLAGEENEQFF
TGTGCCAGCAGTTACCTAGCGGGGGAGGAAAATGAGCAGTTCTTC
>-|15|TRBV5-1|TRBJ1-6|few
CASSLDRAYNSPLHF
TGCGCCAGCAGCTTGGACAGGGCTTATAATTCACCCCTCCACTTT
>TRBD1|18|TRBV13|TRBJ1-1|-
CASSLRPGTGGIGTEAFF
TGTGCCAGCAGCTTGCGGCCCGGGACAGGGGGAATAGGCACTGAAGCTTTCTTT
>-|15|TRBV6-6|TRBJ2-5|-
CASSYGRGKSETQYF
TGTGCCAGCAGTTACGGCAGGGGTAAATCAGAGACCCAGTACTTC
>TRBD1|14|TRBV10-3|TRBJ1-1|-
CAISSGQGGLEAFF
TGTGCCATCAGTTCAGGACAGGGAGGACTTGAAGCTTTCTTT
>TRBD2|15|TRBV4-3|TRBJ2-2|-
CASQRETSGIGELFF
TGCGCCAGCCAAAGGGAAACTAGCGGTATTGGGGAGCTGTTTTTT
>-|15|TRBV19|TRBJ2-5|-
CASRAPGGGGETQYF
TGTGCCAGTAGGGCTCCGGGCGGGGGCGGAGAGACCCAGTACTTC
>-|15|TRBV11-2|TRBJ1-1|-
CASRRDTVMNTEAFF
TGTGCCAGCAGACGGGATACAGTAATGAACACTGAAGCTTTCTTT
>-|17|TRBV7-9|TRBJ2-7|-
CASSFQTSHRETYEQYF
TGTGCCAGCAGCTTTCAGACCAGCCACAGGGAAACCTACGAGCAGTACTTC
>TRBD1|12|TRBV30|TRBJ2-3|-
CAWSVQGDTQYF
TGTGCCTGGAGTGTACAGGGGGATACGCAGTATTTT
>-|13|TRBV6-5|TRBJ2-7|-
CASRGSGDYEQYF
TGTGCCAGCAGGGGTTCGGGAGACTACGAGCAGTACTTC
>TRBD1|16|TRBV18|TRBJ1-2|-
CASSPLTGGNSIGYTF
TGTGCCAGCTCCCCTTTAACAGGGGGTAATTCGATTGGCTACACCTTC
>-|13|TRBV6-4|TRBJ2-1|-
CASSALQGYEQFF
TGTGCCAGCAGTGCCCTCCAGGGCTATGAGCAGTTCTTC
>-|13|TRBV28|TRBJ1-5|-
CASSSFSNQPQHF
TGTGCCAGCAGTTCTTTTAGCAATCAGCCCCAGCATTTT
>TRBD1|12|TRBV29-1|TRBJ1-4|once
CSAQGDNEKLFF
TGCAGCGCACAGGGGGATAATGAAAAACTGTTTTTT
>TRBD1|15|TRBV27|TRBJ1-3|-
CASRRQGAYGNTIYF
TGTGCCAGCAGGAGACAGGGGGCATATGGAAACACCATATATTTT
>-|13|TRBV30|TRBJ1-1|-
CAWSLWGRVEAFF
TGTGCCTGGAGTTTGTGGGGGCGAGTTGAAGCTTTCTTT
>-|11|TRBV2|TRBJ2-5|-
CASSVTMALYF
TGTGCCAGCAGTGTTACTATGGCCCTTTACTTC
>-|14|TRBV11-2|TRBJ1-2|few
CASSLGQDTHGYTF
TGTGCCAGCAGCTTAGGTCAGGACACTCATGGCTACACCTTC
>TRBD2|13|TRBV5-4|TRBJ2-2|-
CAVGLANTGELFF
TGTGCTGTTGGACTAGCAAACACCGGGGAGCTGTTTTTT
>TRBD1|14|TRBV6-5|TRBJ2-7|once
CASSYQDRGYEQYF
TGTGCCAGCAGTTACCAGGACAGGGGGTACGAGCAGTACTTC
>TRBD2|16|TRBV14|TRBJ2-7|-
CASSQDSLAGAIEQYF
TGTGCCAGCAGCCAAGATTCACTAGCGGGAGCTATCGAGCAGTACTTC
>TRBD2|14|TRBV29-1|TRBJ2-1|-
CSVEAGSRGGEQFF
TGCAGCGTTGAGGCGGGTTCCCGCGGGGGTGAGCAGTTCTTC
>TRBD2|15|TRBV10-3|TRBJ2-7|-
CAISDLAGARYEQYF
TGTGCCATCAGTGACCTAGCGGGAGCTAGGTACGAGCAGTACTTC
>TRBD2|16|TRBV7-3|TRBJ2-3|-
CASSLGSSGGVDTQYF
TGTGCCAGCAGCTTAGGGTCTAGCGGGGGCGTAGATACGCAGTATTTT
>-|15|TRBV7-3|TRBJ2-1|-
CASSLKQGLYNEQFF
TGTGCCAGCAGCTTAAAGCAGGGTTTGTACAATGAGCAGTTCTTC
>TRBD2|16|TRBV27|TRBJ2-7|-
CASSPSRGGRSYEQYF
TGTGCCAGCAGTCCCAGCCGGGGGGGGCGATCCTACGAGCAGTACTTC
>TRBD1|14|TRBV19|TRBJ1-1|once
CASSLTTGDTEAFF
TGTGCCAGTAGTTTAACGACAGGGGACACTGAAGCTTTCTTT
>TRBD1|15|TRBV18|TRBJ2-1|-
CASSSGQGARNEQFF
TGTGCCAGCTCATCTGGACAGGGGGCGAGGAATGAGCAGTTCTTC
>TRBD1|15|TRBV19|TRBJ1-4|-
CASRQQGASNEKLFF
TGTGCCAGTAGGCAACAGGGGGCCTCAAATGAAAAACTGTTTTTT